This TCR beta chain was sequenced during a study of blood T cell repertoires in COVID-19. Only in-frame clones appear in the TCRdb table, and some are missing; sequencing was by immunoSEQ multiplex PCR. Here the sample spans some 87,000 clones, roughly 80% being singletons. V lost 0 bases and J lost 1; bases outside the gene matches: 7. Germline V lookup: CDR1 KGHSH, CDR2 LQKENI. The CDR3 length is 17 residues. The V and J genes are TRBV18 and TRBJ2-5; 8 bases are a match to TRBD2. This clonotype originated in a man at least 80 years old with active or convalescent COVID-19. The sample was peripheral blood. The DNA for the CDR3 is TGTGCCAGCTCACCACCGACCAGCGGGGGAATCCAAGAGACCCAGTACTTC. Encoded protein: CASSPPTSGGIQETQYF.